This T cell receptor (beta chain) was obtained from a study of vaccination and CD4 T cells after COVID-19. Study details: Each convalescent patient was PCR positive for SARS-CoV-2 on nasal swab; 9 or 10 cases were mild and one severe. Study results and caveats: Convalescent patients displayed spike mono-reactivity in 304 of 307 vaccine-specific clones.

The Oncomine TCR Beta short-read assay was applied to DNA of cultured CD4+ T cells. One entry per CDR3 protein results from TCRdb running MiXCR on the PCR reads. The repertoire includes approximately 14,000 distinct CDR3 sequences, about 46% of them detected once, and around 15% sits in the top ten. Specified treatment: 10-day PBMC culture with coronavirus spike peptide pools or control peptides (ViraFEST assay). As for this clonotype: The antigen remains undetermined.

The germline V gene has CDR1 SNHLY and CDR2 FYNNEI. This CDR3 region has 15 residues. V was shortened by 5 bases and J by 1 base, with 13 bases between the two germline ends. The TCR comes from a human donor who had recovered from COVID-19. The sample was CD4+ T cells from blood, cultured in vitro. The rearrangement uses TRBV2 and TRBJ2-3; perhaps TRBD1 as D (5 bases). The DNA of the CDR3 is TGTGCCAGCAGTCAAACCCTGACAGGCACAGATACGCAGTATTTT. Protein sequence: CASSQTLTGTDTQYF.